The clone carrying this T cell receptor (beta chain) was observed once. Clones were sequenced by immunoSEQ multiplex PCR, and TCRdb holds only the in-frame ones, with some missing. Here the sample spans approximately 150,000 clones, over 75% being singletons. The record originates from a study of blood T cell repertoires in COVID-19. CDR1 and CDR2 (germline): MNHEY, SVGAGI. The CDR3 spans 13 residues. V gave up 7 bases and J gave up 6 bases, with 15 bases separating them. Material: peripheral blood. This sequence was found in a human donor in a cohort sampled during active COVID-19. The chain has TRBV6-5 and TRBJ1-1; possible D gene TRBD1, 6 bases. The CDR3 DNA follows: TGTGCCAGCACCCGAACAGGGACATCTGAAGCTTTCTTT. This translates into CASTRTGTSEAFF.